This is a list of T cell receptor beta chains from one sample in a study of cytomegalovirus exposure and HLA in healthy donors. TCRdb's table, derived via immunoSEQ multiplex PCR, lists solely in-frame clones and lacks some. The sample carries 120,000 or so clones, approximately 8.6% recorded once. Material for sequencing was PBMCs. These receptors originate from a woman aged 40 to 50 in good health and CMV-seropositive. The CDR3 runs from the conserved cysteine through the conserved F or W. Fields, in order: J gene, clone size, V gene, D gene, CDR3 protein. D genes are given only for firm matches. Clone size is given for some rows only: seen once, a few or many times, or a class if the clone is expanded.

TRBJ1-4	NA	TRBV7-6	NA	CASSQEATNEKLFF
TRBJ1-1	few	TRBV11-3	NA	CASSLDRASGAFF
TRBJ2-3	few	TRBV28	NA	CASSLTPAGTDTQYF
TRBJ2-4	few	TRBV5-8	TRBD1	CASSSGQGVNIQYF
TRBJ2-3	few	TRBV19	NA	CASSILATDTQYF
TRBJ2-7	few	TRBV9	TRBD1	CASSVSGQSYEQYF
TRBJ1-5	NA	TRBV6-1	TRBD1	CASSGTGSVPQHF
TRBJ1-5	NA	TRBV15	NA	CATSPGVNQPQHF
TRBJ1-6	few	TRBV5-1	NA	CASSFQGESPLHF
TRBJ2-7	NA	TRBV27	TRBD2	CASSLARGGRNEQYF
TRBJ1-4	few	TRBV7-2	NA	CASSLQGATNEKLFF
TRBJ2-7	NA	TRBV9	TRBD2	CASSVGMGGSSYEQYF
TRBJ2-3	NA	TRBV15	TRBD2	CATSSRLAELTDTQYF
TRBJ1-4	few	TRBV2	NA	CASSEEAGANEKLFF
TRBJ1-1	NA	TRBV9	NA	CASTFTGGGTEAFF
TRBJ2-7	few	TRBV5-1	TRBD1	CASSRDRGAYEQYF
TRBJ1-4	NA	TRBV6-1	NA	CASSVIFVGENEKLFF
TRBJ1-2	NA	TRBV19	NA	CASRRQGKPHSSYTF